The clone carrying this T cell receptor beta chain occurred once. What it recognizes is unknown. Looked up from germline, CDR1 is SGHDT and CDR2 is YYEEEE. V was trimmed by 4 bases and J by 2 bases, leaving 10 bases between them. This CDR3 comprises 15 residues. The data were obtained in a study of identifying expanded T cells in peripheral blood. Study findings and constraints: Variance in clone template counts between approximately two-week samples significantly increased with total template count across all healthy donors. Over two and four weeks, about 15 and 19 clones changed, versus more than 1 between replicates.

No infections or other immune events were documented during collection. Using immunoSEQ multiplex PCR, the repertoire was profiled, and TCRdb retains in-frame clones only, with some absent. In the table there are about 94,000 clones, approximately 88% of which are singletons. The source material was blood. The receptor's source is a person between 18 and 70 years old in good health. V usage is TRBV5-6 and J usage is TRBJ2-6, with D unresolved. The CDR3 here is CASSPTLAGANVLTF. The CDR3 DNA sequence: TGTGCCAGCAGCCCGACCCTGGCTGGGGCCAACGTCCTGACTTTC.